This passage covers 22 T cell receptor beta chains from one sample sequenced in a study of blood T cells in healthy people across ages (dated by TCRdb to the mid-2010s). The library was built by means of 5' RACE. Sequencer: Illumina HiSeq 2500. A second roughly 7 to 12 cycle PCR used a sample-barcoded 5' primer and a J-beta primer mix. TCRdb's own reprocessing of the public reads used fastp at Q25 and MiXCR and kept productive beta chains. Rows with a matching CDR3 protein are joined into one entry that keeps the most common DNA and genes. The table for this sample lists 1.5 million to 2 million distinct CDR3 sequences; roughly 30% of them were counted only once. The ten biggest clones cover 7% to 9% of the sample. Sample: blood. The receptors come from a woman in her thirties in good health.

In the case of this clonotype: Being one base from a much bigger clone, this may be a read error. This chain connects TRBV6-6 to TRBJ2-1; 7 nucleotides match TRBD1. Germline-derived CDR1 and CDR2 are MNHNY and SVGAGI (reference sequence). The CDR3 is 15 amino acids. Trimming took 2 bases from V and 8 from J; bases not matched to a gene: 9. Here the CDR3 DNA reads TGTGCCAGCAGTTACGAGGGGGCGATTGGGGATGAGCAGTTCTTC. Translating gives CASSYEGAIGDEQFF.

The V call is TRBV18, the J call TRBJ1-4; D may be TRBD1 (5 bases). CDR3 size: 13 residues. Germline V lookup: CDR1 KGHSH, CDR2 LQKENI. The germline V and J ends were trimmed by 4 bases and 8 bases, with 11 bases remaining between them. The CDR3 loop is CASSQGKFEKLFF. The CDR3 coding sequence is TGTGCCAGCTCACAGGGGAAGTTCGAAAAACTGTTTTTT.

The CDR3 sequence is CASSEVPVVGDGYTF. The CDR3 DNA reads as TGTGCCAGCAGTGAAGTCCCCGTGGTTGGGGATGGCTACACCTTC. The chain links TRBV2 to TRBJ1-2; D is undetermined. Germline CDR1 is SNHLY and CDR2 is FYNNEI. The CDR3 is 15 amino acids. V lost 1 base, J lost 6 bases, and 15 bases lay in between.

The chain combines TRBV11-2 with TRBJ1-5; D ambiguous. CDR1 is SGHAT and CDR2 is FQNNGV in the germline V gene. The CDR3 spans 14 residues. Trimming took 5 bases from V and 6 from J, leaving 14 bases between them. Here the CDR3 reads CASSDTSTGQPQHF. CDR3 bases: TGTGCCAGCAGCGACACATCAACCGGTCAGCCCCAGCATTTT.

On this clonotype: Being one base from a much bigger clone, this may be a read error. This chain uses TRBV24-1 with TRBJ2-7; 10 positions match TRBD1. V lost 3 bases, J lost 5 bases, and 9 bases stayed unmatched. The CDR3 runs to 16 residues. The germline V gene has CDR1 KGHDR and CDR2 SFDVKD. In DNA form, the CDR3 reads TGTGCCACCAGTGATACCTCCGGGACAGGGGACGACGAGCAGTACTTC. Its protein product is CATSDTSGTGDDEQYF.

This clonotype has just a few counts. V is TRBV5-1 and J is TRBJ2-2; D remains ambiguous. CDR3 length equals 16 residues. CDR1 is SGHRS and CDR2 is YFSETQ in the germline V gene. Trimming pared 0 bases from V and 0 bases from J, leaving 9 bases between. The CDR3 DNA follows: TGCGCCAGCAGCTTGGCGGTCCCTCCGAACACCGGGGAGCTGTTTTTT. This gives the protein CASSLAVPPNTGELFF.

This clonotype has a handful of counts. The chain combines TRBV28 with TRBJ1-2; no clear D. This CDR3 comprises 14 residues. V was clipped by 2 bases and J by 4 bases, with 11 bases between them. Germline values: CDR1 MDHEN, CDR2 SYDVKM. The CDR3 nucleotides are TGTGCCAGCAGTTTACGAGCAACCCCCTATGGCTACACCTTC. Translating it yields CASSLRATPYGYTF.

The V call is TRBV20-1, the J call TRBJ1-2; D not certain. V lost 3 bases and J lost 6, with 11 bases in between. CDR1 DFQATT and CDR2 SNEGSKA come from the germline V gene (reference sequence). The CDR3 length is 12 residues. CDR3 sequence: CSARSGDDGYTF. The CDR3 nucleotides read TGCAGTGCTAGGTCTGGAGATGATGGCTACACCTTC.

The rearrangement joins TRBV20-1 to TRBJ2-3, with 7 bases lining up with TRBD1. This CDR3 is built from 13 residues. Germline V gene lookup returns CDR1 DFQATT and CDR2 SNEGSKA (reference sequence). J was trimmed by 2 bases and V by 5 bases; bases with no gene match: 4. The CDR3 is CSAVDRATDTQYF. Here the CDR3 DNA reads TGCAGTGCTGTTGACAGGGCCACAGATACGCAGTATTTT.

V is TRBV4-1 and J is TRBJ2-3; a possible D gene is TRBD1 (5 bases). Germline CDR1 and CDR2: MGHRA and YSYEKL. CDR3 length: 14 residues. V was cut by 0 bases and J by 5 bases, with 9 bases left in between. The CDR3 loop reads CASSQENGQDTQYF. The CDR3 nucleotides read TGCGCCAGCAGCCAAGAGAACGGACAAGATACGCAGTATTTT.

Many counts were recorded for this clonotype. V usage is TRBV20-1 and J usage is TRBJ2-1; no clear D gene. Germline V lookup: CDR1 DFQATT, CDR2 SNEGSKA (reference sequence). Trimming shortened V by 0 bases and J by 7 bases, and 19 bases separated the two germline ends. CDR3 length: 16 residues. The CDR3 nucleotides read TGCAGTGCTAGAGATCCCCGGACCCGACATGCGAATGAGCAGTTCTTC. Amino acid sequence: CSARDPRTRHANEQFF.

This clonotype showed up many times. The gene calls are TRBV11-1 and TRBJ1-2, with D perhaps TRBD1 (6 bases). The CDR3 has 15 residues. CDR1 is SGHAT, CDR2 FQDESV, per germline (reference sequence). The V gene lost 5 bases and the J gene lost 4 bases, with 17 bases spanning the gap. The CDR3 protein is CASSTTGGGGYGYTF. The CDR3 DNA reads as TGTGCCAGCAGCACGACAGGAGGAGGGGGCTATGGCTACACCTTC.

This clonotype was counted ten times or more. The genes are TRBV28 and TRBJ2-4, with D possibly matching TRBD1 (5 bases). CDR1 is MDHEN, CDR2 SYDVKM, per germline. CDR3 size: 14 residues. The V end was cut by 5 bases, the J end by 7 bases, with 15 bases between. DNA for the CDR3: TGTGCCAGCAGTCAACAGGCCTTCCGGAACATTCAGTACTTC. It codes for CASSQQAFRNIQYF. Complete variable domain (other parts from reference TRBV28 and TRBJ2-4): DVKVTQSSRYLVKRTGEKVFLECVQDMDHENMFWYRQDPGLGLRLIYFSYDVKMKEKGDIPEGYSVSREKKERFSLILESASTNQTSMYLCASSQQAFRNIQYFGAGTRLSVL.

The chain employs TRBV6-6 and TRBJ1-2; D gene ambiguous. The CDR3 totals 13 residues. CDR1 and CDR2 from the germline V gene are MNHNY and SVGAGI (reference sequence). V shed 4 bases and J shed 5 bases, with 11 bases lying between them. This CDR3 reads CASSSDDLYGYTF. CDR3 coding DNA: TGTGCCAGCAGTTCAGACGACCTTTATGGCTACACCTTC.

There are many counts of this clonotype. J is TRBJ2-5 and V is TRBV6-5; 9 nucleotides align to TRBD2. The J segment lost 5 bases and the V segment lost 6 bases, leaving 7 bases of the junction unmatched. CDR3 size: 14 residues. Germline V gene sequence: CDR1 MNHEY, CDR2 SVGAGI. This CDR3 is CASRAASGTETQYF. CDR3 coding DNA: TGTGCCAGCAGGGCCGCTAGCGGGACGGAGACCCAGTACTTC.

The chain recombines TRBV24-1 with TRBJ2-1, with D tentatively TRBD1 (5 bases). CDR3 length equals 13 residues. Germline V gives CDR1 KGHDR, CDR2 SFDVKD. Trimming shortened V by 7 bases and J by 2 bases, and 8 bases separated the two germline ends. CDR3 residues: CATSRAPYNEQFF. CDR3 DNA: TGTGCCACCAGCAGGGCCCCCTACAATGAGCAGTTCTTC.

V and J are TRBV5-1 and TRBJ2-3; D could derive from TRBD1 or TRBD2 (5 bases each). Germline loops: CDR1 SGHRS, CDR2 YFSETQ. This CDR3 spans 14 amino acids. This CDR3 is CSSFEGTRDGTQYF. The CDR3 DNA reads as TGCTCATCTTTTGAGGGGACCAGGGATGGTACGCAGTATTTT.

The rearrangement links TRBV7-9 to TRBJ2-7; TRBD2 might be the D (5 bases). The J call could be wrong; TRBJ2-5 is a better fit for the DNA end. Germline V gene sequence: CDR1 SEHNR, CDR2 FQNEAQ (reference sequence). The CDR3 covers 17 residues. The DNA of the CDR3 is TGTGCCAGCAGCTTGTGGTCATCGGGGAAGGTAGAGGAGACCCAGTACTTC. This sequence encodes CASSLWSSGKVEETQYF.

CDR3 nucleotides: TGTGCCAGCAGCCCACAGTGGGAAGGGGCGTCCCGCGATGAGCAGTTCTTC. As protein: CASSPQWEGASRDEQFF. This sequence joins TRBV11-2 and TRBJ2-1, with D possibly matching TRBD1 (5 bases). CDR1 and CDR2 (germline): SGHAT, FQNNGV. This CDR3 is 17 amino acids long. Deletions cut 5 bases from V and 8 bases from J, with 25 bases between.

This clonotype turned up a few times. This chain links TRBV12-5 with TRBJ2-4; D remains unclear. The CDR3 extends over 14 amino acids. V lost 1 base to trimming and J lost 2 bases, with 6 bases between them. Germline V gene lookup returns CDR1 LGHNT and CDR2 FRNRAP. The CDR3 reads CASGLGRTKNIQYF. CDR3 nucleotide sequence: TGTGCTAGTGGTTTGGGGCGCACCAAAAACATTCAGTACTTC.

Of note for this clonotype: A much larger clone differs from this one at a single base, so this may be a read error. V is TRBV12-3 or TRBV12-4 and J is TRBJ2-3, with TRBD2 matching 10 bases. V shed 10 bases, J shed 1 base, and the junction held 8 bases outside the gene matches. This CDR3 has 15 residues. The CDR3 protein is CAISQLAGGTDTQYF. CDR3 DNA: TGTGCCATCTCCCAGCTAGCGGGGGGCACAGATACGCAGTATTTT.

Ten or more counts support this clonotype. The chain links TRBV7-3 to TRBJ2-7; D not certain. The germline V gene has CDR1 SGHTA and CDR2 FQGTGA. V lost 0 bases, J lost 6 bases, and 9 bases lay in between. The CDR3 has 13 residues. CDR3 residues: CASSLTGPGEQYF. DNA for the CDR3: TGTGCCAGCAGCTTAACGGGTCCGGGCGAGCAGTACTTC.